The 32 T cell receptor beta chains presented below share a single source sample, sequenced in a study of blood T cell repertoires in COVID-19. Method: immunoSEQ multiplex PCR; TCRdb's copy keeps in-frame clones and lacks some. The profile shows roughly 200,000 clones, about 83% of them singletons. Sequencing was performed on peripheral blood. The receptors were sampled from a woman in her 30s with COVID-19, enrolled during active disease.

The chain employs TRBV7-2 and TRBJ2-3; TRBD2 matches at 9 bases. Trimming removed 6 bases from V and 1 base from J; junction bases left unmatched: 5. This CDR3 has 15 residues. Germline CDR1 is SGHTA and CDR2 is FQGNSA. The CDR3 sequence is CASRIIAGGTDTQYF. The CDR3 DNA is TGTGCCAGCAGAATTATAGCGGGGGGCACAGATACGCAGTATTTT. Full variable domain (outside the CDR3, taken from reference TRBV7-2 and TRBJ2-3): GAGVSQSPSNKVTEKGKDVELRCDPISGHTALYWYRQSLGQGLEFLIYFQGNSAPDKSGLPSDRFSAERTGGSVSTLTIQRTQQEDSAVYLCASRIIAGGTDTQYFGPGTRLTVL.

This clone has just one count. The chain employs TRBV7-2 and TRBJ2-5, with 7 bases lining up with TRBD2. V trimming: 3 bases; J trimming: 1 base; junction bases outside the gene matches: 2. The CDR3 consists of 14 residues. Germline values: CDR1 SGHTA, CDR2 FQGNSA. In DNA form, the CDR3 reads TGTGCCAGCAGCTTCCAGCGGGGCCAAGAGACCCAGTACTTC. Residues: CASSFQRGQETQYF.

This sequence joins TRBV5-1 and TRBJ2-1; TRBD2 aligns across 10 bases. V trimming: 5 bases; J trimming: 4 bases; junction bases outside the gene matches: 6. Germline loops: CDR1 SGHRS, CDR2 YFSETQ. CDR3 length: 15 residues. CDR3 sequence: CASRENSGRYNEQFF. In nucleotides, the CDR3 is TGCGCCAGCAGAGAGAATAGCGGGAGGTACAATGAGCAGTTCTTC.

The chain carries TRBV5-6 and TRBJ1-5; unclear D gene. CDR1 is SGHDT and CDR2 is YYEEEE in the germline V gene. V lost 2 bases and J lost 3, with 9 bases in between. The CDR3 extends over 14 amino acids. The CDR3 bases are TGTGCCAGCAGCTTCGGGGATATCAATCAGCCCCAGCATTTT. This sequence encodes CASSFGDINQPQHF.

This chain joins TRBV5-1 and TRBJ2-3; 7 nucleotides align to TRBD2. CDR3 length: 14 residues. CDR1 is SGHRS and CDR2 is YFSETQ in the germline V gene. Germline trimming cut 4 bases from V and 3 bases from J; bases unmatched to any gene: 5. DNA of the CDR3: TGCGCCAGCAGCCCCGTGGGGGGGACAGATACGCAGTATTTT. Translation: CASSPVGGTDTQYF.

On this clone itself: One end of the junction does not line up with germline, which may come from a read error. The chain uses TRBV5-5 and TRBJ1-1; the D is unclear. The V gene's germline CDR1 is SGHKS and CDR2 YYEKEE (reference sequence). This CDR3 contains 14 residues. The DNA of the CDR3 is TGTGCCAGCAGCTTCGCCGGGATGAACCCTGAAGCTTTCTTT. It encodes CASSFAGMNPEAFF.

This clone has a handful of counts. This chain uses TRBV20-1 with TRBJ1-1; D gene uncertain. The CDR3 extends over 11 amino acids. V shed 5 bases and J shed 2 bases, with 6 bases lying between them. Germline CDR1 and CDR2: DFQATT and SNEGSKA (reference sequence). CDR3: CSARENTEAFF. DNA of the CDR3: TGCAGTGCTCGGGAAAACACTGAAGCTTTCTTT.

This clone came up a few times. The chain uses TRBV7-9 and TRBJ1-5; 9 nucleotides align to TRBD1. Unmatched junction bases numbered 8, after V lost 5 bases and J lost 6 bases. CDR1 and CDR2 (germline): SEHNR, FQNEAQ (reference sequence). The CDR3 totals 15 residues. As DNA, the CDR3 is TGTGCCAGCAGCCAAACCGGGACAGGGCCTCAGCCCCAGCATTTT. Its translation: CASSQTGTGPQPQHF.

The chain carries TRBV19 and TRBJ1-4, with D maybe TRBD1 (5 bases). The CDR3 length is 14 residues. Trimming removed 7 bases from V and 4 bases from J, with 13 bases in between. The V gene's germline CDR1 is LNHDA and CDR2 SQIVND (reference sequence). This CDR3 is CASKVRGNNEKLFF. In DNA, the CDR3 is TGTGCCAGTAAGGTACGGGGGAATAATGAAAAACTGTTTTTT.

This chain uses TRBV7-2 with TRBJ1-2; a weak D match, TRBD1 (6 bases). The V end lost 5 bases, the J end lost 5 bases, and 9 bases lay between the germline ends. Germline V gene data show CDR1 as SGHTA and CDR2 as FQGNSA. The CDR3 runs to 12 residues. CDR3 coding DNA: TGTGCCAGCAGCGCCACAGGGTATGGCTACACCTTC. Its translation: CASSATGYGYTF.

J is TRBJ2-3 and V is TRBV3-1 (or the pseudogene TRBV3-2); tentatively, D is TRBD2 (6 bases). V lost 1 base, J lost 5 bases, and 13 bases lay in between. CDR3 length equals 15 residues. The germline CDR1 and CDR2 sequences are LGHDT and YNNKEL (reference sequence). This CDR3 is CASSQGRAGRDTQYF. The CDR3 nucleotides are TGTGCCAGCAGCCAAGGGAGGGCCGGCAGAGATACGCAGTATTTT.

V gene TRBV29-1 combines with J gene TRBJ1-2; D ambiguous. Trimming cost V 7 bases and J 2 bases, with 14 bases left between them. From germline, CDR1 is SQVTM and CDR2 ANQGSEA. CDR3 length equals 13 residues. The CDR3, as DNA: TGCAGCGCACAAATTGCAGAAAACTATGGCTACACCTTC. It is translated as CSAQIAENYGYTF.

Only a few counts were recorded for this clone. The V call is TRBV7-9, the J call TRBJ2-3; D possibly corresponds to TRBD2 (6 bases). The CDR3 has 13 residues. V lost 5 bases and J lost 7, with 13 bases in between. Per the germline V gene, CDR1 is SEHNR and CDR2 is FQNEAQ (reference sequence). The DNA for the CDR3 is TGTGCCAGCAGCCTCCTGCGGGAAAATACGCAGTATTTT. Its translation: CASSLLRENTQYF.

The rearrangement uses TRBV6-5 and TRBJ2-1; 7 bases are shared with TRBD2. With 11 bases clipped from V and 1 base from J, the junction kept 11 bases outside the gene matches. Looked up from germline, CDR1 is MNHEY and CDR2 is SVGAGI. The CDR3 is 15 amino acids. The CDR3 protein is CAVGGGGGSYNEQFF. The CDR3 nucleotides read TGTGCCGTGGGGGGGGGAGGCGGGTCCTACAATGAGCAGTTCTTC.

CDR3 nucleotides: TGCAGCGTTGTCGCTCAGGGCTCCAATCAGCCCCAGCATTTT. Its translation is CSVVAQGSNQPQHF. The chain couples TRBV29-1 to TRBJ1-5; tentatively, D is TRBD1 (5 bases). CDR1 is SQVTM and CDR2 is ANQGSEA in the germline V gene. Trimming removed 4 bases from V and 3 bases from J, with 13 bases in between. The CDR3 loop spans 14 amino acids.

The V gene is TRBV10-3, the J gene TRBJ1-2, with D maybe TRBD1 (6 bases). Trimming pared 4 bases from V and 8 bases from J, leaving 17 bases between. This CDR3 has 14 residues. Germline V gene lookup returns CDR1 ENHRY and CDR2 SYGVKD. The CDR3 reads CAISGLRGEGGYTF. DNA of the CDR3: TGTGCCATCAGTGGCTTAAGGGGGGAGGGAGGCTACACCTTC.

The count of this clone is one. The rearrangement links TRBV6-1 to TRBJ1-2; 11 nucleotides line up with TRBD1. Germline CDR1 reads MNHNS; CDR2 reads SASEGT. The CDR3 is 16 amino acids. V lost 5 bases to trimming and J lost 0 bases; unmatched junction nucleotides: 5. The CDR3 sequence is CASSKGQGASNYGYTF. The CDR3 region has the DNA TGTGCCAGCAGTAAAGGACAGGGGGCGTCTAACTATGGCTACACCTTC.

The genes are TRBV19 and TRBJ1-5; 10 nucleotides align to TRBD1. The trim removed 10 bases at V and 2 bases at J, leaving 5 bases unmatched. Germline V lookup: CDR1 LNHDA, CDR2 SQIVND (reference sequence). The CDR3 length is 14 residues. As DNA, the CDR3 is TGTGCCACCGGGACAGGGGAAGGCAATCAGCCCCAGCATTTT. This translates into CATGTGEGNQPQHF.

The rearrangement links TRBV6-2 or TRBV6-3 to TRBJ1-2; 11 positions match TRBD1. The length of the CDR3 is 16 residues. The trim removed 0 bases at V and 5 bases at J, leaving 5 bases unmatched. Germline CDR1 reads MNHEY; CDR2 reads SVGEGT. CDR3 DNA: TGTGCCAGCAGTTACTCCCGGACAGGGGGCGCGTATGGCTACACCTTC. The encoded protein is CASSYSRTGGAYGYTF.

The chain carries TRBV29-1 and TRBJ1-1; no reliable D call. The germline V gene encodes CDR1 SQVTM and CDR2 ANQGSEA. The CDR3 extends over 13 amino acids. V lost 1 base to trimming and J lost 1 base, with 7 bases between them. The CDR3 sequence is CSVEVAENTEAFF. CDR3 nucleotides: TGCAGCGTTGAAGTGGCAGAGAACACTGAAGCTTTCTTT.

This clone was picked up one time. The rearrangement uses TRBV29-1 and TRBJ2-1; 7 bases map to TRBD1. The CDR3 runs to 16 residues. Germline V gives CDR1 SQVTM, CDR2 ANQGSEA. The trim removed 3 bases at V and 7 bases at J, leaving 15 bases unmatched. In DNA form, the CDR3 reads TGCAGCGTTGATGGCGGTCAGTTTGCAGGGGGAAATGAGCAGTTCTTC. Translation gives CSVDGGQFAGGNEQFF.

This clone was recorded once. The chain links TRBV27 to TRBJ1-2; D possibly corresponds to TRBD1 (5 bases). The CDR3 spans 14 residues. Trimming removed 6 bases from V and 4 bases from J, with 15 bases in between. Per germline, CDR1 MNHEY and CDR2 SMNVEV (reference sequence). The CDR3 region has the DNA TGTGCCAGCAGCCCTACGGGGGTTCTCTATGGCTACACCTTC. Translated, it gives CASSPTGVLYGYTF.

In its sample, this clone was seen once. V is TRBV29-1 and J is TRBJ2-5; the D gene is possibly TRBD2 (5 bases). CDR1 is SQVTM and CDR2 is ANQGSEA in the germline V gene. CDR3 length: 13 amino acids. V lost 3 bases and J lost 2, with 10 bases in between. CDR3 coding DNA: TGCAGCGTTGAGACTACCCGACAAGAGACCCAGTACTTC. It encodes CSVETTRQETQYF.

CDR3 nucleotides: TGTGCCAGCAGTAGTGGGGGGGGAACCTATGGCTACACCTTC. This sequence encodes CASSSGGGTYGYTF. This sequence joins TRBV9 and TRBJ1-2, with a weak D call TRBD1 (5 bases). The V gene lost 5 bases and the J gene lost 4 bases, with 15 bases spanning the gap. From germline, CDR1 is SGDLS and CDR2 YYNGEE. This CDR3 is 14 amino acids long.

The rearrangement joins TRBV5-4 to TRBJ2-7; TRBD2 might be the D (5 bases). The CDR3 has 14 residues. Germline CDR1 is SGHNT and CDR2 is YYREEE (reference sequence). V was shortened by 1 base and J by 1 base, with 9 bases between the two germline ends. The CDR3 coding sequence is TGTGCCAGCAGCTTGACTAGTAGTTCCTACGAGCAGTACTTC. It is translated as CASSLTSSSYEQYF.

The CDR3: CASSLSGDTQYF. CDR3 in DNA: TGTGCCAGCAGCCTCAGCGGAGATACGCAGTATTTT. The rearrangement links TRBV7-8 to TRBJ2-3, with D possibly matching TRBD2 (5 bases). V was clipped by 5 bases and J by 5 bases, with 8 bases between them. Germline V gives CDR1 SGHVS, CDR2 FQNEAQ. The CDR3 loop spans 12 amino acids.

This sequence joins TRBV7-2 and TRBJ2-7; 7 bases fit TRBD1. Germline assignment: CDR1 SGHTA and CDR2 FQGNSA. Losses at the gene ends were 1 base for V and 5 bases for J; bases not matched to a gene: 5. The CDR3 is 14 residues long. The CDR3 here is CASSLGQGIHEQYF. The DNA of the CDR3 is TGTGCCAGCAGCTTAGGACAGGGCATCCACGAGCAGTACTTC.

The chain carries TRBV9 and TRBJ1-3; D gene ambiguous. Trimming took off 0 bases at V and 7 bases at J, with 8 bases between the two ends. The V gene's germline CDR1 is SGDLS and CDR2 YYNGEE. The CDR3 consists of 13 residues. CDR3 region: CASSVVGGNTIYF. The CDR3 nucleotides are TGTGCCAGCAGCGTAGTGGGAGGCAACACCATATATTTT.

This clone was observed a few times. The chain recombines TRBV6-5 with TRBJ2-1; 13 bases agree with TRBD2. CDR1 and CDR2 (germline): MNHEY, SVGAGI. With 6 bases clipped from V and 4 bases from J, the junction kept 3 bases outside the gene matches. The CDR3 is 15 residues long. As DNA, the CDR3 is TGTGCCAGCAGAGGGGGACTAGCGGGGTACAATGAGCAGTTCTTC. Translated, it gives CASRGGLAGYNEQFF.

The rearrangement uses TRBV7-9 and TRBJ2-4, with TRBD1 matching over 8 bases. The germline CDR1 and CDR2 sequences are SEHNR and FQNEAQ (reference sequence). V lost 5 bases, J lost 2 bases, and 2 bases stayed unmatched. The CDR3 loop spans 14 amino acids. The CDR3 sequence is CASSRTGPKNIQYF. The CDR3 nucleotides read TGTGCCAGCAGCCGGACAGGGCCCAAAAACATTCAGTACTTC.

The V call is TRBV7-3, the J call TRBJ2-3, with 8 bases fitting TRBD2. The CDR3 runs 16 residues. The germline gives CDR1 SGHTA, CDR2 FQGTGA. V shed 1 base, J shed 1 base, and the junction held 4 bases outside the gene matches. The CDR3 spells CASSLRGRGGTDTQYF. DNA of the CDR3: TGTGCCAGCAGCTTAAGAGGGCGGGGGGGCACAGATACGCAGTATTTT.

J is TRBJ1-2 and V is TRBV6-6; 10 bases line up with TRBD1. The V gene end was trimmed by 5 bases and the J gene end by 4 bases; junction bases not matched to a gene: 4. The CDR3 extends over 14 amino acids. CDR1 is MNHNY and CDR2 is SVGAGI in the germline V gene (reference sequence). In DNA, the CDR3 is TGTGCCAGCAGTCCTAGACAGGGGGCCTATGGCTACACCTTC. As protein: CASSPRQGAYGYTF.